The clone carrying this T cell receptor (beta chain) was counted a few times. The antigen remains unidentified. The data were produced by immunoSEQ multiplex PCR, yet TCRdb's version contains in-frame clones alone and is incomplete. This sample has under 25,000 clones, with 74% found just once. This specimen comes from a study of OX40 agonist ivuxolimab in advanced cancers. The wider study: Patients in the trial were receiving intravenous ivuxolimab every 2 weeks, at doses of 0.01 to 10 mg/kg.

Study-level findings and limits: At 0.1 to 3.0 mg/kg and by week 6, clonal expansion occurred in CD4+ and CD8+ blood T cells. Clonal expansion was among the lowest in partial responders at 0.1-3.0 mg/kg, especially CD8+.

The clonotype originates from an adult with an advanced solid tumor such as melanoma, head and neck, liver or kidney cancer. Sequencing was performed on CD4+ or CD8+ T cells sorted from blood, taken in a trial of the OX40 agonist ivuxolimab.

CDR3 residues: CASSSSGPTGSPGGELFF. In nucleotides, the CDR3 is TGTGCCAGCAGCTCCTCGGGACCGACGGGATCCCCTGGCGGGGAGCTGTTTTTT. The chain joins TRBV9 to TRBJ2-2; either TRBD1 or TRBD2 may fit D (5 bases each). This CDR3 contains 18 residues. V dropped 4 bases and J dropped 7 bases, with 26 bases sitting between them. Germline CDR1 reads SGDLS; CDR2 reads YYNGEE.